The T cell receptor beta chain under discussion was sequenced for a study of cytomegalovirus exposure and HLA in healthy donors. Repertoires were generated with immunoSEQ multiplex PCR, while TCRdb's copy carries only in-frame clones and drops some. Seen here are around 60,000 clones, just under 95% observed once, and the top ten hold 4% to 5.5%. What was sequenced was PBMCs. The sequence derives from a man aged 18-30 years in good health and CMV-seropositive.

The CDR3 DNA reads TGTGCCAGCAGGCCCTACAGGGGACCCTACGAGCAGTACTTC. Protein: CASRPYRGPYEQYF. The rearrangement uses TRBV6-1 and TRBJ2-7; 7 nucleotides line up with TRBD1. The J segment lost 2 bases and the V segment lost 6 bases, leaving 7 bases of the junction unmatched. In germline, CDR1 is MNHNS, CDR2 SASEGT. The length of the CDR3 is 14 residues.